This T cell receptor beta chain comes out of a study of blood T cell repertoires in COVID-19. On this clone itself: The sample contains more than one DNA sequence encoding this CDR3.

CDR1 and CDR2 (germline): MNHEY, SMNVEV (reference sequence). Trimming took off 4 bases at V and 6 bases at J, with 10 bases between the two ends. The CDR3 has 13 residues. As handled by the study authors: Amplified reference gene primers provided the basis for estimating nucleated cell counts. Only in-frame clones appear in the TCRdb table, and some are missing; sequencing was by immunoSEQ multiplex PCR. That table supplies the V and J calls and clone size; D and trimming were determined from the DNA. Of 230,000 or so clones listed, 65% to 90% are singletons. The sample comprised peripheral blood. The TCR sequence derives from a middle-aged man who had recovered from COVID-19. The chain has TRBV27 and TRBJ2-1, with D possibly being TRBD1 (5 bases). For the CDR3, the DNA is TGTGCCAGCAGTTCAACGCAGGGCAATGAGCAGTTCTTC. As protein: CASSSTQGNEQFF.